The 30 T cell receptor beta chains in this list originate from one sample, sequenced in a study of circulating CD8 cells and anti-PD-1 response in melanoma. Sorting of live CD3+CD8+TCRalphabeta+ cells by PD-1 and/or TIGIT gave four subsets. TCR libraries were prepared from roughly 15 ng of total RNA with the QIAseq Immune Repertoire TCR panel. TCRdb reanalysed the reads using MiXCR and keeps one entry per CDR3 protein. Counted here are about 660 distinct CDR3 sequences, 3.8% occurring once; the ten biggest clones make up roughly 15%. This material consisted of CD8+ T cells from PBMCs, taken at baseline or after one month of anti-PD-1 therapy (not recorded which). These receptors all come from a human donor with melanoma.

This clonotype was seen a handful of times. The chain couples TRBV7-6 to TRBJ2-7, with 9 bases lining up with TRBD1. The CDR3 has 16 amino acids. CDR1 is SGHVS, CDR2 FNYEAQ, per germline. Losses at the gene ends were 1 base for V and 5 bases for J; bases not matched to a gene: 9. The CDR3 sequence is CASSLEFPTGGDEQYF. The CDR3 DNA reads TGTGCCAGCAGCTTAGAATTCCCTACAGGGGGCGACGAGCAGTACTTC. The full variable domain, completed using reference TRBV7-6 and TRBJ2-7, is GAGVSQSPRYKVTKRGQDVALRCDPISGHVSLYWYRQALGQGPEFLTYFNYEAQQDKSGLPNDRFSAERPEGSISTLTIQRTEQRDSAMYRCASSLEFPTGGDEQYFGPGTRLTVT.

Note on this clonotype: Given a much more abundant clone one base away, this may be a read error. J is TRBJ1-1 and V is TRBV19, with D tentatively TRBD1 (5 bases). The CDR3 is 13 amino acids. Looked up from germline, CDR1 is LNHDA and CDR2 is SQIVND (reference sequence). V shed 5 bases and J shed 8 bases, with 15 bases lying between them. CDR3 DNA: TGTGCCAGTAGTTGCGGGGCCTCTGGGGAAGCTTTCTTT. Its protein product is CASSCGASGEAFF.

By share of the sample, this clonotype is medium-sized. The rearrangement uses TRBV20-1 and TRBJ1-2, with unresolved D. V lost 1 base and J 2 bases, leaving 11 bases between the germline ends. Germline V gene lookup returns CDR1 DFQATT and CDR2 SNEGSKA (reference sequence). The CDR3 spans 14 residues. In DNA form, the CDR3 reads TGCAGTGCTAGAGGAGTGCGGATAAACTATGGCTACACCTTC. This translates into CSARGVRINYGYTF.

This clonotype came up once. V is TRBV5-4 and J is TRBJ2-7; 10 nucleotides match TRBD1. This CDR3 spans 18 amino acids. CDR1 SGHNT and CDR2 YYREEE come from the germline V gene (reference sequence). The ends lost 0 bases at V and 0 bases at J; junction bases unmatched: 9. CDR3 amino acids: CASSLEGQGTIGSYEQYF. In nucleotides, the CDR3 is TGTGCCAGCAGCTTGGAGGGACAGGGGACGATTGGCTCCTACGAGCAGTACTTC.

Judged by abundance, this clonotype is large. The V call is TRBV3-1, the J call TRBJ2-1; 8 bases line up with TRBD1. The CDR3 consists of 16 residues. Trimming removed 5 bases from V and 3 bases from J; junction bases left unmatched: 9. Germline values: CDR1 LGHDT, CDR2 YNNKEL (reference sequence). Here the CDR3 reads CASSTFPGQVYNEQFF. The CDR3 DNA follows: TGTGCCAGCAGCACCTTCCCGGGACAGGTCTACAATGAGCAGTTCTTC.

By share, this clonotype counts as large (0.1 to 1%). The chain has TRBV12-3 or TRBV12-4 and TRBJ2-2; D ambiguous. The CDR3 covers 15 residues. The ends were cut back, 2 bases at V and 3 bases at J, with 10 bases in the middle. The CDR3 here is CASSLPPTDTGELFF. The CDR3 region has the DNA TGTGCCAGCAGTTTACCTCCGACGGACACCGGGGAGCTGTTTTTT.

In this sample, this clonotype is medium-sized. The rearrangement uses TRBV28 and TRBJ2-1, with 11 bases that match TRBD1. This CDR3 comprises 17 residues. The V and J ends lost 2 bases and 4 bases, in that order; junction bases with no gene match: 7. Germline values: CDR1 MDHEN, CDR2 SYDVKM. The CDR3 here is CASSLGQGAVRYNEQFF. CDR3 DNA: TGTGCCAGCAGTTTAGGACAGGGGGCGGTGCGATACAATGAGCAGTTCTTC.

By share, this clonotype ranks as large. The gene calls are TRBV7-3 and TRBJ2-2; D not certain. The CDR3 runs 12 residues. Germline CDR1 SGHTA, CDR2 FQGTGA. V shed 4 bases and J shed 8 bases, with 8 bases lying between them. The chain's CDR3 is CASSYTAGELFF. CDR3 DNA: TGTGCCAGCAGCTATACAGCTGGGGAGCTGTTTTTT. The full variable domain, completed using reference TRBV7-3 and TRBJ2-2, is GAGVSQTPSNKVTEKGKYVELRCDPISGHTALYWYRQSLGQGPEFLIYFQGTGAADDSGLPNDRFFAVRPEGSVSTLKIQRTERGDSAVYLCASSYTAGELFFGEGSRLTVL.

This clonotype ranks as medium-sized. The V and J genes are TRBV5-1 and TRBJ2-7; TRBD1 matches at 7 bases. Per the germline V gene, CDR1 is SGHRS and CDR2 is YFSETQ. V was clipped by 0 bases and J by 7 bases; unmatched bases: 10. The CDR3 runs to 15 residues. CDR3: CASSLAVTGVGEQYF. CDR3 coding DNA: TGCGCCAGCAGCTTGGCTGTCACAGGGGTAGGGGAGCAGTACTTC.

In this sample, this clonotype is large. The rearrangement uses TRBV25-1 and TRBJ2-2; a possible D gene is TRBD1 (6 bases). V lost 8 bases to trimming and J lost 7 bases, with 11 bases between them. Germline values: CDR1 MGHDK, CDR2 SYGVNS. The CDR3 has 12 residues. CDR3: CASEQGIGELFF. CDR3 DNA: TGTGCCAGCGAACAGGGTATCGGGGAGCTGTTTTTT.

This clonotype counts as large. The rearrangement uses TRBV28 and TRBJ2-3; tentatively, D is TRBD1 (5 bases). Trimming removed 3 bases at V and 3 bases at J, with 10 bases between. CDR1 is MDHEN and CDR2 is SYDVKM in the germline V gene. The CDR3 consists of 14 residues. Written as DNA, the CDR3 is TGTGCCAGCAGTTTTTTATCAGGGACAGATACGCAGTATTTT. Amino acid sequence: CASSFLSGTDTQYF.

By proportion, this clonotype is large. The chain joins TRBV9 to TRBJ2-1; perhaps D is TRBD1 or TRBD2 (6 bases each). This CDR3 region has 15 residues. Germline CDR1 reads SGDLS; CDR2 reads YYNGEE. The V end was cut by 2 bases, the J end by 3 bases, with 12 bases between. CDR3 bases: TGTGCCAGCAGCGTTAGAAGGGGGGACTACAATGAGCAGTTCTTC. Translating it yields CASSVRRGDYNEQFF.

Concerning this clonotype: Given a much more abundant clone one base away, this may be a read error. The V and J genes are TRBV7-8 and TRBJ2-7; TRBD1 agrees at 9 bases. Germline-derived CDR1 and CDR2 are SGHVS and FQNEAQ. The CDR3 contains 15 residues. CDR3 sequence: CASSLGTGVSHEQYF. The CDR3 DNA sequence: TGTGCCAGCAGCTTAGGGACAGGGGTCTCCCACGAGCAGTACTTC. Filled out from reference TRBV7-8 and TRBJ2-7, the complete variable domain reads GAGVSQSPRYKVAKRGQDVALRCDPISGHVSLFWYQQALGQGPEFLTYFQNEAQLDKSGLPSDRFFAERPEGSVSTLKIQRTQQEDSAVYLCASSLGTGVSHEQYFGPGTRLTVT.

The sample holds a few counts of this clonotype. V gene TRBV19 combines with J gene TRBJ2-3; 11 bases match TRBD2. CDR1 LNHDA and CDR2 SQIVND come from the germline V gene (reference sequence). The CDR3 has 15 residues. V lost 6 bases, J lost 1 base, and 3 bases stayed unmatched. CDR3 sequence reads: CASRAGLAGTDTQYF. CDR3 nucleotides: TGTGCCAGTAGGGCGGGACTAGCGGGCACAGATACGCAGTATTTT. Filled out from reference TRBV19 and TRBJ2-3, the complete variable domain reads DGGITQSPKYLFRKEGQNVTLSCEQNLNHDAMYWYRQDPGQGLRLIYYSQIVNDFQKGDIAEGYSVSREKKESFPLTVTSAQKNPTAFYLCASRAGLAGTDTQYFGPGTRLTVL.

By its share, this clonotype is large. The chain links TRBV4-3 to TRBJ2-1, with unresolved D. The CDR3 covers 15 residues. Germline-derived CDR1 and CDR2 are LGHNA and YSLEER. Trimming stripped 0 bases from V and 7 bases from J, with 13 bases between. The CDR3 sequence is CASSQDPTGGNEQFF. The CDR3 bases are TGCGCCAGCAGCCAAGATCCAACGGGTGGAAATGAGCAGTTCTTC.

This clonotype came up a few times. With a much larger clone just one base away, this may be a read error. The chain employs TRBV2 and TRBJ2-1; 7 bases fit TRBD1. Germline V gene data show CDR1 as SNHLY and CDR2 as FYNNEI. With V trimmed by 8 bases and J by 6 bases, 1 base remained unmatched. The CDR3 loop spans 11 amino acids. CDR3 sequence reads: CASYRGNEQFF. The CDR3, as DNA: TGTGCCAGCTACAGGGGCAATGAGCAGTTCTTC.

By share, this clonotype ranks as large. The rearrangement uses TRBV24-1 and TRBJ1-2; 8 nucleotides match TRBD1. With V trimmed by 3 bases and J by 5 bases, 4 bases remained unmatched. The CDR3 contains 14 residues. Germline V gene lookup returns CDR1 KGHDR and CDR2 SFDVKD. The CDR3, as DNA: TGTGCCACCAGTGATCCAGGGGGCGAGTATGGCTACACCTTC. Encoded protein: CATSDPGGEYGYTF.

By share, this clonotype ranks as large. The J gene is TRBJ2-1, the V gene TRBV29-1, with D maybe TRBD2 (6 bases). This CDR3 region has 13 residues. Germline lookup yields CDR1 SQVTM and CDR2 ANQGSEA. The ends were cut back, 6 bases at V and 1 base at J, with 10 bases in the middle. The CDR3 loop reads CSVAGGSYNEQFF. The CDR3 DNA follows: TGCAGCGTCGCCGGAGGGTCCTACAATGAGCAGTTCTTC.

The chain has TRBV19 and TRBJ2-5; D not resolved. Trimming pared 3 bases from V and 1 base from J, leaving 6 bases between. Per germline, CDR1 LNHDA and CDR2 SQIVND (reference sequence). The CDR3 length is 13 residues. In nucleotides, the CDR3 is TGTGCCAGTAGTATGAGCCTCCAAGAGACCCAGTACTTC. Translating it yields CASSMSLQETQYF.

This clonotype is hyperexpanded in the sample. V usage is TRBV19 and J usage is TRBJ2-2; TRBD1 is a possible D gene (6 bases). V lost 7 bases and J 7 bases, leaving 25 bases between the germline ends. This CDR3 has 17 amino acids. Per the germline V gene, CDR1 is LNHDA and CDR2 is SQIVND (reference sequence). CDR3 bases: TGTGCCAGTACTCGGACAGACATATACGCGGAGGTCGGGGAGCTGTTTTTT. This encodes CASTRTDIYAEVGELFF.

In its sample, this clonotype is medium-sized. This sequence joins TRBV5-6 and TRBJ1-1; D is unresolved. The germline V gene has CDR1 SGHDT and CDR2 YYEEEE. V shed 0 bases and J shed 12 bases, with 9 bases lying between them. The CDR3 is 11 amino acids. CDR3 protein: CASSLGTITFF. In nucleotides, the CDR3 is TGTGCCAGCAGCTTGGGGACGATCACTTTCTTT.

Within the sample, this clonotype is large (0.1 to 1%). J is TRBJ2-1 and V is TRBV2, with 14 bases identical to TRBD2. V was clipped by 6 bases and J by 6 bases; unmatched bases: 1. CDR3 length: 14 residues. Germline V gene data show CDR1 as SNHLY and CDR2 as FYNNEI. CDR3 bases: TGTGCCAGCAGCGGGACTAGCGGGGGCAATGAGCAGTTCTTC. Its protein product is CASSGTSGGNEQFF. Drawing the rest from reference TRBV2 and TRBJ2-1, the complete variable domain is EPEVTQTPSHQVTQMGQEVILRCVPISNHLYFYWYRQILGQKVEFLVSFYNNEISEKSEIFDDQFSVERPDGSNFTLKIRSTKLEDSAMYFCASSGTSGGNEQFFGPGTRLTVL.

A few counts support this clonotype. The rearrangement links TRBV30 to TRBJ1-1, with D perhaps TRBD1 (5 bases). V dropped 1 base and J dropped 4 bases, with 13 bases sitting between them. Germline CDR1 GTSNPN, CDR2 SVGIG (reference sequence). This CDR3 has 14 residues. The CDR3 region is CAWSGGIGTTEAFF. The CDR3 DNA sequence: TGTGCCTGGAGTGGGGGGATTGGGACCACTGAAGCTTTCTTT.

This clonotype is deemed large (0.1 to 1%). The chain links TRBV5-4 to TRBJ2-3, with TRBD2 matching over 8 bases. After removal of 1 base from V and 4 bases from J, the junction contained 5 bases not matched to a gene. The CDR3 is made up of 15 amino acids. Germline V lookup: CDR1 SGHNT, CDR2 YYREEE (reference sequence). The CDR3 region has the DNA TGTGCCAGCAGCTTGAGGGGACTAGTGGCAGATACGCAGTATTTT. It codes for CASSLRGLVADTQYF.

In its sample, this clonotype is medium-sized. The chain combines TRBV28 with TRBJ2-3; 8 bases fit TRBD1. Germline-derived CDR1 and CDR2 are MDHEN and SYDVKM. V was pared by 2 bases and J by 2 bases, with 6 bases of the junction left unmatched. This CDR3 is built from 16 residues. CDR3 residues: CASSLPGQDFTDTQYF. The CDR3 DNA is TGTGCCAGCAGTTTACCGGGACAGGACTTCACAGATACGCAGTATTTT.

By sample share, this clonotype is medium-sized. CDR3 coding DNA: TGTGCCAGCAACCCGAGGGGGGAGAATGGCTACACCTTC. Its protein product is CASNPRGENGYTF. The chain joins TRBV9 to TRBJ1-2; D is possibly TRBD1 (6 bases). CDR1 is SGDLS and CDR2 is YYNGEE in the germline V gene. The V and J ends lost 6 bases and 6 bases respectively, with 15 bases between them. The CDR3 is made up of 13 amino acids.

This clonotype is deemed large. The CDR3 here is CSVESGIIQETQYF. In nucleotides, the CDR3 is TGCAGCGTTGAGTCAGGGATTATCCAAGAGACCCAGTACTTC. This chain connects TRBV29-1 to TRBJ2-5; a weak D match, TRBD1 (5 bases). V dropped 3 bases and J dropped 1 base, with 12 bases sitting between them. CDR3 size: 14 residues. Germline CDR1 SQVTM, CDR2 ANQGSEA.

The V gene is TRBV19, the J gene TRBJ2-1; 7 bases are shared with TRBD1. Unmatched junction bases numbered 8, after V lost 3 bases and J lost 6 bases. The germline gives CDR1 LNHDA, CDR2 SQIVND (reference sequence). The CDR3 runs 15 residues. CDR3 residues: CASSIRDSDFNEQFF. For the CDR3, the DNA is TGTGCCAGTAGTATTCGGGACAGCGACTTCAATGAGCAGTTCTTC.

Within the sample, this clonotype is medium-sized. The chain is built from TRBV2 and TRBJ2-7; maybe TRBD1 (5 bases). CDR3 size: 13 residues. Trimming removed 4 bases from V and 0 bases from J, with 7 bases in between. Germline values: CDR1 SNHLY, CDR2 FYNNEI. The CDR3, as DNA: TGTGCCAGCAGTGGGGGCCTCTCCTACGAGCAGTACTTC. It codes for CASSGGLSYEQYF.

This clonotype is large (0.1 to 1%) in the sample. The chain carries TRBV4-1 and TRBJ2-7; 7 bases fit TRBD1. This CDR3 has 16 amino acids. The germline CDR1 and CDR2 sequences are MGHRA and YSYEKL. After removal of 4 bases from V and 2 bases from J, the junction contained 11 bases not matched to a gene. The CDR3 loop is CASSLEYRGSTYEQYF. The CDR3 nucleotides read TGCGCCAGCAGCCTTGAATACAGGGGAAGTACCTACGAGCAGTACTTC.